The rows below give T cell receptor beta chains drawn from one sample of a study of cytomegalovirus exposure and HLA in healthy donors. Assay used: immunoSEQ multiplex PCR; TCRdb lists only in-frame clones, some missing. The sample yields 150,000 to 200,000 clones, 55% to 65% seen once. The sequenced sample consisted of PBMCs. The receptor source for this set is a man aged 35 to 55 in good health and CMV-seronegative. CDR3s include the opening cysteine and the closing phenylalanine or tryptophan.

v_call	cdr3_aa
TRBV27	CASSLQGGRGSPLHF
TRBV7-9	CASSPGSLPAAFF
TRBV15	CATSRSGGGAQTQYF
TRBV10-3	CAISDSGGGETQYF
TRBV7-9	CASRKTGEETQYF
TRBV30	CAWTTANTEAFF
TRBV5-4	CASSESGGAGETQYF
TRBV9	CASSVGGGNTGELFF
TRBV5-1	CASSFDSVSSGNTIYF
TRBV11-2	CASSYSGDEQFF
TRBV7-2	CASQIQWSTEAFF